These 8 T cell receptor beta chains originate from one sample sequenced in a study of shared clonotypes between healthy human individuals. Assay: immunoSEQ multiplex PCR; the TCRdb copy retains only in-frame clones and omits some. The data show roughly 2 million clones, 85% to 95% seen once. In the naive CD8 group, cells lacked CD45RO and were positively selected for CCR7, so terminally differentiated effector memory CD45RA+ cells were left out. What was sequenced was naive CD8+ T cells sorted from blood. These receptors all come from a young man in good health.

This chain joins TRBV19 and TRBJ2-4; D call uncertain. This CDR3 has 13 amino acids. From germline, CDR1 is LNHDA and CDR2 SQIVND (reference sequence). V lost 5 bases and J lost 4, with 9 bases in between. CDR3 in DNA: TGTGCCAGTAGTCTTGGACCGAAAAACATTCAGTACTTC. This sequence encodes CASSLGPKNIQYF.

With respect to this clone: The sample contains more than one DNA sequence encoding this CDR3. The rearrangement uses TRBV5-4 and TRBJ1-1, with 7 nucleotides matching TRBD1. The CDR3 extends over 13 amino acids. Trimming at V came to 4 bases and at J to 5 bases, leaving 5 bases not matched to a gene. Germline-derived CDR1 and CDR2 are SGHNT and YYREEE (reference sequence). CDR3 sequence: CASSLNRGTEAFF. CDR3 sequence (DNA): TGTGCCAGCAGCCTGAACAGGGGTACTGAAGCTTTCTTT.

The V and J genes are TRBV11-3 and TRBJ1-2, with a weak D call TRBD1 (5 bases). Germline V gene lookup returns CDR1 SGHNT and CDR2 YENEEA. The CDR3 is made up of 13 amino acids. V was trimmed by 0 bases and J by 6 bases, leaving 8 bases between them. The CDR3 here is CASSLDLTDGYTF. The CDR3 coding sequence is TGTGCCAGCAGCTTAGATTTGACAGATGGCTACACCTTC.

This chain links TRBV6-5 with TRBJ2-7, with TRBD1 matching 9 bases. Germline V CDR1 and CDR2: MNHEY, SVGAGI. This CDR3 region has 16 residues. J gave up 5 bases and V 2 bases, and 10 bases lay outside the gene matches. CDR3 in DNA: TGTGCCAGCAGTTACGGGGCCGGGACAGGGCTCAACGAGCAGTACTTC. Encoded protein: CASSYGAGTGLNEQYF.

The rearrangement joins TRBV11-2 to TRBJ2-7; D uncertain. V was cut by 8 bases and J by 2 bases, with 13 bases left in between. Germline V gene sequence: CDR1 SGHAT, CDR2 FQNNGV. The CDR3 spans 13 residues. CDR3 coding DNA: TGTGCCAGCTCCCCCTATGGCGCCTACGAGCAGTACTTC. Amino acids: CASSPYGAYEQYF. Combining the CDR3 with reference TRBV11-2 and TRBJ2-7 gives the whole variable domain EAGVAQSPRYKIIEKRQSVAFWCNPISGHATLYWYQQILGQGPKLLIQFQNNGVVDDSQLPKDRFSAERLKGVDSTLKIQPAKLEDSAVYLCASSPYGAYEQYFGPGTRLTVT.

The CDR3: CASTPSGEGRTEAFF. The CDR3 DNA reads TGTGCCAGCACCCCTTCCGGGGAAGGAAGGACTGAAGCTTTCTTT. The genes are TRBV2 and TRBJ1-1; D remains ambiguous. CDR3 length: 15 residues. Germline lookup yields CDR1 SNHLY and CDR2 FYNNEI. Trimming cost V 7 bases and J 5 bases, with 20 bases left between them. Full variable domain (missing parts from reference TRBV2 and TRBJ1-1): EPEVTQTPSHQVTQMGQEVILRCVPISNHLYFYWYRQILGQKVEFLVSFYNNEISEKSEIFDDQFSVERPDGSNFTLKIRSTKLEDSAMYFCASTPSGEGRTEAFFGQGTRLTVV.

The chain employs TRBV6-1 and TRBJ1-6; D uncertain. CDR3 size: 14 residues. Trimming shortened V by 0 bases and J by 3 bases, and 3 bases separated the two germline ends. The germline V gene has CDR1 MNHNS and CDR2 SASEGT. CDR3 DNA: TGTGCCAGCAGTGAAGCCGACTATAATTCACCCCTCCACTTT. Amino acid sequence: CASSEADYNSPLHF.

The chain combines TRBV27 with TRBJ2-2; TRBD2 agrees at 9 bases. CDR3 size: 16 residues. Germline CDR1 and CDR2: MNHEY and SMNVEV (reference sequence). Trimming at V came to 0 bases and at J to 4 bases, leaving 3 bases not matched to a gene. CDR3: CASSLSGLAFTGELFF. The CDR3 bases are TGTGCCAGCAGTTTATCGGGACTAGCATTCACCGGGGAGCTGTTTTTT.